These 30 T cell receptor beta chains originate from one sample sequenced in a study of CD8 T cells in Susac syndrome. When the RNA was reverse transcribed, random hexamers were used with an input of roughly 0.45 to 1 ug. Using its own MiXCR run on the immunoSEQ multiplex PCR reads, TCRdb lists one record per CDR3 protein. Among 110,000 or so distinct CDR3 sequences listed, around 97% were seen once. The sequencing sample was made of CD4+ T cells from PBMCs. These receptors all stem from a human donor in good health.

The chain joins TRBV12-3 or TRBV12-4 to TRBJ2-3; 7 bases line up with TRBD2. This CDR3 has 16 amino acids. J lost 2 bases, V lost 3 bases, and 8 bases had no gene match. CDR3 loop: CASSLAGGSFTDTQYF. CDR3 nucleotides: TGTGCCAGCAGTTTGGCCGGCGGGAGTTTCACAGATACGCAGTATTTT.

The J gene is TRBJ2-5, the V gene TRBV3-1; either TRBD1 or TRBD2 may fit D (6 bases each). CDR1 and CDR2 (germline): LGHDT, YNNKEL (reference sequence). V was trimmed by 7 bases and J by 5 bases, leaving 17 bases between them. This CDR3 is 14 amino acids long. The chain's CDR3 is CASNPRGRGETQYF. The CDR3 DNA is TGTGCCAGCAACCCACGGGGGCGCGGGGAGACCCAGTACTTC.

The rearrangement uses TRBV12-3 or TRBV12-4 and TRBJ2-3; D assignment may be TRBD1 or TRBD2 (5 bases each). V was trimmed by 5 bases and J by 0 bases, leaving 15 bases between them. The CDR3 has 16 residues. In nucleotides, the CDR3 is TGTGCCAGCAGTCTGGGGACCTCGTACAGCACAGATACGCAGTATTTT. Residues: CASSLGTSYSTDTQYF.

The chain joins TRBV27 to TRBJ2-1; the D gene is possibly TRBD2 (5 bases). The germline gives CDR1 MNHEY, CDR2 SMNVEV (reference sequence). Trimming removed 2 bases at V and 10 bases at J, with 6 bases between. The length of the CDR3 is 11 residues. This CDR3 is CASSLTGEQFF. The CDR3 DNA sequence: TGTGCCAGCAGTTTAACGGGGGAGCAGTTCTTC.

The chain links TRBV5-1 to TRBJ1-5; the match to TRBD1 covers 7 bases. Unmatched junction bases numbered 12, after V lost 7 bases and J lost 5 bases. The CDR3 covers 15 residues. Germline V CDR1 and CDR2: SGHRS, YFSETQ. This CDR3 is CASARDSPRYQPQHF. Here the CDR3 DNA reads TGCGCCAGCGCTAGGGACAGCCCGAGATATCAGCCCCAGCATTTT.

The rearrangement joins TRBV12-3 or TRBV12-4 to TRBJ2-2; D possibly corresponds to TRBD1 (6 bases). V was clipped by 6 bases and J by 0 bases, with 11 bases between them. CDR3 size: 15 residues. The DNA for the CDR3 is TGTGCCAGCAGCGCCGGGACAACGAACACCGGGGAGCTGTTTTTT. It codes for CASSAGTTNTGELFF.

V is TRBV27 and J is TRBJ2-1; 12 bases fit TRBD1. The germline CDR1 and CDR2 sequences are MNHEY and SMNVEV (reference sequence). CDR3 size: 17 residues. J gave up 5 bases and V 2 bases, and 7 bases lay outside the gene matches. The CDR3 nucleotides read TGTGCCAGCAGTTTAGATTCCGGGACAGGGGGCAACAATGAGCAGTTCTTC. This encodes CASSLDSGTGGNNEQFF.

This chain joins TRBV6-2 or TRBV6-3 and TRBJ2-2; D is tentatively TRBD1 or TRBD2 (5 bases each). V lost 6 bases and J 5 bases, leaving 10 bases between the germline ends. The V gene's germline CDR1 is MNHEY and CDR2 SVGEGT. CDR3 length equals 13 residues. The CDR3 reads CASSSGRTGELFF. CDR3 in DNA: TGTGCCAGCAGCTCGGGACGTACCGGGGAGCTGTTTTTT.

The rearrangement joins TRBV7-2 to TRBJ2-7; D uncertain. In germline, CDR1 is SGHTA, CDR2 FQGNSA. With 1 base removed from V and 1 base from J, the gap between germline ends came to 5 bases. This CDR3 comprises 13 residues. The CDR3 DNA reads as TGTGCCAGCAGCTTAGATCGGTCCTACGAGCAGTACTTC. This encodes CASSLDRSYEQYF.

The chain recombines TRBV20-1 with TRBJ2-5, with D perhaps matching TRBD2 (5 bases). CDR3 length: 13 residues. V was pared by 8 bases and J by 2 bases, with 15 bases between. Per germline, CDR1 DFQATT and CDR2 SNEGSKA (reference sequence). The CDR3 DNA reads TGCAGTCCTGTGACTACCTATCAAGAGACCCAGTACTTC. It is translated as CSPVTTYQETQYF.

The V gene is TRBV19, the J gene TRBJ1-1; 8 bases are shared with TRBD1. The CDR3 consists of 15 residues. The V segment lost 3 bases and the J segment 3 bases; nucleotides outside the gene matches: 6. CDR1 LNHDA and CDR2 SQIVND come from the germline V gene (reference sequence). CDR3 sequence (DNA): TGTGCCAGTAGTATCCTCTCGACAGGGGACACTGAAGCTTTCTTT. Translating it yields CASSILSTGDTEAFF.

This chain uses TRBV7-2 with TRBJ2-3; tentative D call: TRBD1 (7 bases). CDR3 length: 16 residues. V was trimmed by 5 bases and J by 0 bases, leaving 15 bases between them. The germline gives CDR1 SGHTA, CDR2 FQGNSA. CDR3: CASSSGGGPSTDTQYF. The CDR3, as DNA: TGTGCCAGCAGCAGCGGAGGGGGCCCGAGCACAGATACGCAGTATTTT.

In this sample, this clonotype turned up a few times. The chain employs TRBV27 and TRBJ1-1; D call uncertain. Deletions cut 2 bases from V and 4 bases from J, with 8 bases between. Germline CDR1 is MNHEY and CDR2 is SMNVEV (reference sequence). The CDR3 contains 13 residues. CDR3 sequence reads: CASSLRSSTEAFF. For the CDR3, the DNA is TGTGCCAGCAGTTTAAGGAGTTCCACTGAAGCTTTCTTT.

The CDR3 sequence is CASSLSGTPYEQYF. The CDR3 DNA sequence: TGTGCCAGCAGTCTTTCCGGGACTCCCTACGAGCAGTACTTC. J is TRBJ2-7 and V is TRBV5-6, with a possible D match to TRBD2 (6 bases). The CDR3 covers 14 residues. With 5 bases removed from V and 2 bases from J, the gap between germline ends came to 14 bases. The germline CDR1 and CDR2 sequences are SGHDT and YYEEEE.

CDR3 in amino acids: CASSQDPGGSSYNEQFF. Written as DNA, the CDR3 is TGTGCCAGCAGCCAAGACCCCGGGGGGAGCTCCTACAATGAGCAGTTCTTC. The genes are TRBV3-1 and TRBJ2-1, with TRBD2 identical over 7 bases. The V and J ends lost 0 bases and 0 bases, in that order; junction bases with no gene match: 5. The CDR3 is made up of 17 amino acids. Per germline, CDR1 LGHDT and CDR2 YNNKEL (reference sequence).

V and J are TRBV20-1 and TRBJ1-6; possibly TRBD1 for D (5 bases). Looked up from germline, CDR1 is DFQATT and CDR2 is SNEGSKA (reference sequence). Trimming removed 3 bases at V and 0 bases at J, with 21 bases between. The CDR3 covers 19 residues. CDR3 DNA: TGCAGTGCTAGCAGGGCCGGGGAATGGGAGAGCTCCTATAATTCACCCCTCCACTTT. Translating it yields CSASRAGEWESSYNSPLHF.

V gene TRBV7-9 combines with J gene TRBJ2-7, with TRBD1 matching 7 bases. V shed 5 bases, J shed 0 bases, and the junction held 4 bases outside the gene matches. There are 14 residues in the CDR3. Looked up from germline, CDR1 is SEHNR and CDR2 is FQNEAQ (reference sequence). The CDR3 DNA sequence: TGTGCCAGCAGCCCCGGGACAGACTCCTACGAGCAGTACTTC. Translating it yields CASSPGTDSYEQYF.

The chain couples TRBV7-2 to TRBJ2-5; TRBD2 is a possible D gene (6 bases). Trimming stripped 4 bases from V and 6 bases from J, with 15 bases between. The CDR3 spans 14 residues. Per the germline V gene, CDR1 is SGHTA and CDR2 is FQGNSA. CDR3 coding DNA: TGTGCCAGCAGCTCATCTAGCGTGGCGAAGACCCAGTACTTC. Translated: CASSSSSVAKTQYF.

The chain uses TRBV5-4 and TRBJ2-5; D is possibly TRBD2 (5 bases). Between the trimmed V and J ends, which lost 4 bases and 2 bases, there was a span of 9 bases. Germline CDR1 is SGHNT and CDR2 is YYREEE (reference sequence). The CDR3 has 13 residues. The chain's CDR3 is CASSRTAQETQYF. Here the CDR3 DNA reads TGTGCCAGCAGCAGGACTGCACAAGAGACCCAGTACTTC.

V is TRBV7-9 and J is TRBJ1-1; no clear D. The CDR3 is 13 residues long. Trimming cost V 0 bases and J 1 base, with 3 bases left between them. Germline V gene sequence: CDR1 SEHNR, CDR2 FQNEAQ (reference sequence). CDR3 protein: CASSLAENTEAFF. For the CDR3, the DNA is TGTGCCAGCAGCTTAGCAGAGAACACTGAAGCTTTCTTT.

The rearrangement uses TRBV7-2 and TRBJ2-3, with a tentative D call TRBD1 (6 bases). Germline CDR1 and CDR2: SGHTA and FQGNSA. This CDR3 contains 14 residues. Trimming removed 5 bases from V and 2 bases from J, with 11 bases in between. The CDR3 DNA is TGTGCCAGCAGCAAGGGGGATTACACAGATACGCAGTATTTT. This gives the protein CASSKGDYTDTQYF.

The chain uses TRBV3-1 and TRBJ2-5, with TRBD2 as a possible D gene (6 bases). V was trimmed by 4 bases and J by 2 bases, leaving 11 bases between them. This CDR3 has 14 residues. Germline V gene data show CDR1 as LGHDT and CDR2 as YNNKEL (reference sequence). CDR3 region: CASSPGTRQETQYF. CDR3 DNA: TGTGCCAGCAGCCCCGGGACTCGGCAAGAGACCCAGTACTTC.

This chain connects TRBV29-1 to TRBJ2-1; 8 nucleotides line up with TRBD2. The CDR3 length is 16 residues. The trim removed 4 bases at V and 0 bases at J, leaving 8 bases unmatched. Germline values: CDR1 SQVTM, CDR2 ANQGSEA. The CDR3 region has the DNA TGCAGCGTTGGCGGGGGGAGCGGGAGCTCCTACAATGAGCAGTTCTTC. Encoded protein: CSVGGGSGSSYNEQFF.

The chain recombines TRBV2 with TRBJ2-5, with D perhaps given as TRBD1 or TRBD2 (5 bases each). Germline-derived CDR1 and CDR2 are SNHLY and FYNNEI. V shed 8 bases and J shed 5 bases, with 24 bases lying between them. The CDR3 totals 16 residues. The CDR3: CASPRGVSGGMETQYF. The CDR3 nucleotides are TGTGCCAGCCCGAGGGGAGTCTCTGGCGGCATGGAGACCCAGTACTTC.

This rearrangement joins TRBV7-2 to TRBJ2-5; D unclear. The CDR3 spans 15 residues. The V and J ends lost 1 base and 4 bases respectively, with 13 bases between them. Per the germline V gene, CDR1 is SGHTA and CDR2 is FQGNSA. CDR3 DNA: TGTGCCAGCAGCTTAGTATGGGGAATTCGAGAGACCCAGTACTTC. Residues: CASSLVWGIRETQYF. Using reference TRBV7-2 and TRBJ2-5 for the parts outside the CDR3, the full variable domain is GAGVSQSPSNKVTEKGKDVELRCDPISGHTALYWYRQSLGQGLEFLIYFQGNSAPDKSGLPSDRFSAERTGGSVSTLTIQRTQQEDSAVYLCASSLVWGIRETQYFGPGTRLLVL.

The sample holds one count of this clonotype. This chain uses TRBV2 with TRBJ2-2, with D maybe TRBD1 (6 bases). V was clipped by 3 bases and J by 3 bases, with 8 bases between them. Germline V lookup: CDR1 SNHLY, CDR2 FYNNEI. This CDR3 is 14 amino acids long. The CDR3 nucleotides read TGTGCCAGCAGTGATCCAGGGGACACCGGGGAGCTGTTTTTT. Residues: CASSDPGDTGELFF.

J is TRBJ2-5 and V is TRBV2; possibly TRBD1 for D (5 bases). The CDR3 runs to 17 residues. V dropped 2 bases and J dropped 2 bases, with 18 bases sitting between them. CDR1 and CDR2 from the germline V gene are SNHLY and FYNNEI. The DNA of the CDR3 is TGTGCCAGCAGTGAACCCGTAGGCAGGGTAACACAAGAGACCCAGTACTTC. This translates into CASSEPVGRVTQETQYF.

This clonotype showed up just once. This chain links TRBV30 with TRBJ2-1, with 14 bases matching TRBD2. The J segment lost 8 bases and the V segment lost 2 bases, leaving 5 bases of the junction unmatched. In germline, CDR1 is GTSNPN, CDR2 SVGIG (reference sequence). The CDR3 loop spans 15 amino acids. CDR3 in amino acids: CAWSRLAGGDYEQFF. DNA of the CDR3: TGTGCCTGGAGTCGACTAGCGGGAGGGGATTATGAGCAGTTCTTC.

To note about this clonotype: A read error may produce the germline difference seen at one junction end. The CDR3 reads CASSLWASALRRIF. As DNA, the CDR3 is TGTGCCAGCAGCTTGTGGGCTAGCGCCCTACGTCGGATCTTC. The chain couples TRBV5-6 to TRBJ2-1; D is perhaps TRBD2 (6 bases). CDR1 is SGHDT and CDR2 is YYEEEE in the germline V gene. The CDR3 sequence is 14 residues long.

The chain uses TRBV20-1 and TRBJ1-5; D unresolved. The CDR3 runs to 11 residues. CDR1 and CDR2 from the germline V gene are DFQATT and SNEGSKA (reference sequence). V was shortened by 3 bases and J by 0 bases, with 0 bases between the two germline ends. The CDR3 nucleotides are TGCAGTGCTAGTAGCAATCAGCCCCAGCATTTT. Protein product: CSASSNQPQHF.